The sequence of this T cell receptor beta chain was determined in a study of blood T cell repertoires in COVID-19. Study-level information: The United States, Italy and Spain supplied acute and convalescent COVID-19 samples. The cDNA or gDNA used as material had been derived from T cells, B-cell-depleted T cells, or PBMCs.

In the original processing: Amplification of reference gene primers provided the estimated nucleated cell counts. Method: immunoSEQ multiplex PCR; TCRdb's copy keeps in-frame clones and lacks some. D and trimming come from the DNA, and the V and J calls and clone size come from that table. The sample has 200,000 to 250,000 clones, about 90% seen once. Germline lookup yields CDR1 SGHKS and CDR2 YYEKEE (reference sequence). There are 14 residues in the CDR3. Trimming cost V 4 bases and J 4 bases, with 14 bases left between them. The rearrangement uses TRBV5-5 and TRBJ2-5; perhaps TRBD2 as D (5 bases). Sequencing used peripheral blood. The source of this sequence is a man in his 60s with acute or convalescent COVID-19. CDR3: CASSPSAGVETQYF. The CDR3, as DNA: TGTGCCAGCAGCCCGTCCGCCGGGGTAGAGACCCAGTACTTC.